This T cell receptor beta chain was recovered during a study of cytomegalovirus exposure and HLA in healthy donors. Details on this clone: Its antigen is currently unknown.

PCR involved 60 Vbeta and 13 Jbeta primers. The repertoire was sequenced with immunoSEQ multiplex PCR; TCRdb's copy has only in-frame clones and lacks some. The top ten hold less than 6.5% of the sample, which has 100,000 to 150,000 clones, roughly 9% seen once. Regarding the study as a whole: According to an earlier analysis, most TCR beta V segments yielded productive rearrangements about 87% or about 30% of the time. Analysis performed later showed TCR beta chains linked to HLA being more clonally expanded than equally common others.

CDR3 size: 15 residues. CDR1 SGHDN and CDR2 FVKESK come from the germline V gene. Trimming cost V 4 bases and J 6 bases; bases outside gene matches: 6. The rearrangement uses TRBV14 and TRBJ2-2; 9 nucleotides line up with TRBD1. The material sequenced was PBMCs. The clonotype was recovered from a middle-aged woman in good health and CMV-seropositive. As DNA, the CDR3 is TGTGCCAGCAGCCCCGGACAGGGGTTAGCCGGGGAGCTGTTTTTT. Its translation is CASSPGQGLAGELFF. The complete variable domain, with remaining parts taken from reference TRBV14 and TRBJ2-2, reads EAGVTQFPSHSVIEKGQTVTLRCDPISGHDNLYWYRRVMGKEIKFLLHFVKESKQDESGMPNNRFLAERTGGTYSTLKVQPAELEDSGVYFCASSPGQGLAGELFFGEGSRLTVL.